A single sample gave rise to the 23 T cell receptor beta chains below, sequenced in a study of CD8+CD57+ T cells in acquired aplastic anemia. Before being chosen for sequencing, patients had shown CD8+CD57+ cell expansion by flow cytometry. The template used for profiling TCR beta VDJ and CDR3 was genomic DNA. TCRdb processed the reads anew with MiXCR; each CDR3 protein has one entry. Of 260,000 or so distinct CDR3 sequences in the sample, roughly 80% were seen once. The specimen sequenced was sorted CD4+, CD8+, or CD8+CD57+ T cells (not recorded which) from PBMCs. The receptors here all came from a human donor with aplastic anemia.

V usage is TRBV29-1 and J usage is TRBJ1-2; perhaps TRBD1 as D (5 bases). Trimming left V 5 bases short and J 7 bases short, with 23 bases between. This CDR3 is built from 15 residues. CDR1 is SQVTM and CDR2 is ANQGSEA in the germline V gene. Here the CDR3 DNA reads TGCAGCGTTTTTGGTTCTGGGCAGGGAGGCGGTGGCTACACCTTC. Amino acids: CSVFGSGQGGGGYTF.

The chain is built from TRBV12-3 or TRBV12-4 and TRBJ2-6; 7 bases fit TRBD2. V was clipped by 4 bases and J by 0 bases; unmatched bases: 6. The CDR3 loop spans 17 amino acids. Here the CDR3 DNA reads TGTGCCAGCAGTTCAGGGAGGGTCCCCTCTGGGGCCAACGTCCTGACTTTC. This gives the protein CASSSGRVPSGANVLTF.

The chain is built from TRBV10-3 and TRBJ2-1; D unresolved. From germline, CDR1 is ENHRY and CDR2 SYGVKD. The CDR3 runs 16 residues. V lost 0 bases and J lost 16, with 25 bases in between. CDR3 DNA: TGTGCCATCAGTGAGTCTTCAGGAGAGCAATTTAATGAAAAATTCTTC. Translating gives CAISESSGEQFNEKFF.

This chain uses TRBV11-3 with TRBJ2-1; D perhaps matches TRBD2 (5 bases). V was pared by 5 bases and J by 2 bases, with 13 bases between. From germline, CDR1 is SGHNT and CDR2 YENEEA. This CDR3 has 15 amino acids. The CDR3 DNA is TGTGCCAGCAGCCTCCACTTGGGAGCCTACAATGAGCAGTTCTTC. This encodes CASSLHLGAYNEQFF.

The rearrangement joins TRBV4-3 to TRBJ2-5; D is unclear. Germline-derived CDR1 and CDR2 are LGHNA and YSLEER. The CDR3 has 14 residues. The V and J ends lost 5 bases and 6 bases respectively, with 16 bases between them. For the CDR3, the DNA is TGCGCCAGCAGCAGAGGCAGAGCCATGAAGACCCAGTACTTC. This sequence encodes CASSRGRAMKTQYF.

A remark on this clonotype: At one of its ends the junction is not consistent with the germline gene, which may arise from a read error. The genes are TRBV7-6 and TRBJ2-3; TRBD2 aligns across 11 bases. The V gene's germline CDR1 is SGHVS and CDR2 FNYEAQ. The CDR3 is made up of 14 amino acids. In DNA form, the CDR3 reads TGTGCCAGCACCCTAGCGGGAGGTCCCTATACGCAGTACTTT. This encodes CASTLAGGPYTQYF.

As for this clonotype: A junction boundary mismatches the germline segment, possibly from a read error. The chain has TRBV7-8 and TRBJ2-3, with D perhaps being TRBD1 or TRBD2 (6 bases each). The CDR3 is 14 residues long. The V gene's germline CDR1 is SGHVS and CDR2 FQNEAQ. The CDR3 protein is CASSVEGGTDTQYF. CDR3 DNA sequence: TGTGCCAGCAGCGTAGAGGGGGGCACCGATACGCAGTATTTT.

To note about this clonotype: The DNA is left out, because the CDR3 cannot be placed on it with certainty; the CDR3 is given as TCRdb lists it. The chain uses TRBV7-6 and TRBJ2-1. Germline assignment: CDR1 SGHVS and CDR2 FNYEAQ. The CDR3 length is 14 residues, termini included. The CDR3 spells CASSLDSRIEQFFF.

This clonotype appeared a few times. This chain links TRBV9 with TRBJ1-1; D is ambiguous. This CDR3 is 15 amino acids long. Germline CDR1 and CDR2: SGDLS and YYNGEE. Trimming cost V 1 base and J 12 bases, with 22 bases left between them. DNA of the CDR3: TGTGCCAGCAGCGTATACCAGAACTCCTACACTGAGCCTTTCTTT. Translating it yields CASSVYQNSYTEPFF.

As regards this clonotype: The conserved final phenylalanine or tryptophan is absent from the CDR3, which likely points to a read error. The DNA is omitted, as the CDR3 cannot be located on it reliably, and the CDR3 follows TCRdb's listing. This sequence joins TRBV7-2 and TRBJ1-5; the table names TRBD1, a call not compared with the DNA. Termini included, the CDR3 measures 13 amino acids. From germline, CDR1 is SGHTA and CDR2 FQGNSA. The CDR3 protein is CASSPGAGGRHPI.

As for this clonotype: No conserved phenylalanine or tryptophan is present at the end of the CDR3, so a read error is the likely explanation. The chain combines TRBV20-1 with TRBJ2-3; perhaps TRBD2 as D (6 bases). CDR1 and CDR2 from the germline V gene are DFQATT and SNEGSKA (reference sequence). The CDR3 covers 17 residues. V dropped 1 base and J dropped 0 bases, with 17 bases sitting between them. CDR3 DNA sequence: TGCAGTGCTAGAGGAAGTCCTCTAGCGCCTAGCACAGATACGCAGTATTCT. Translated: CSARGSPLAPSTDTQYS.

This clonotype has only one observation. The CDR3 nucleotides are TGTGCCAGCAGCTTATCAATAGCGGGGGGTGGGGAGCAGTTCTTC. This gives the protein CASSLSIAGGGEQFF. The V and J genes are TRBV7-8 and TRBJ2-1, with TRBD2 matching over 10 bases. J gave up 10 bases and V 2 bases, and 8 bases lay outside the gene matches. This CDR3 is 15 amino acids long. CDR1 is SGHVS and CDR2 is FQNEAQ in the germline V gene.

This clonotype was seen just once. The conserved phenylalanine or tryptophan is not found at the CDR3 terminus, so this likely reflects a read error. Because the CDR3's place on the DNA is in doubt, the DNA is left out and the CDR3 is given as listed by TCRdb. The chain links TRBV10-3 to TRBJ1-4; the table gives TRBD1 as D, unverified against the DNA. The CDR3 adds up to 17 amino acids, both ends counted. The V gene's germline CDR1 is ENHRY and CDR2 SYGVKD. The chain's CDR3 is CAISNPDRELIGYTLGS.

The chain carries TRBV7-8 and TRBJ2-1; D possibly corresponds to TRBD1 (5 bases). Looked up from germline, CDR1 is SGHVS and CDR2 is FQNEAQ. This CDR3 has 16 residues. Deletions cut 5 bases from V and 9 bases from J, with 23 bases between. CDR3 sequence: CASSQGGGTSQGEQFF. CDR3 coding DNA: TGTGCCAGCAGCCAGGGTGGCGGAACCAGTCAGGGTGAGCAGTTCTTC.

This clonotype was recorded only once. The genes are TRBV9 and TRBJ1-2, with D unclear. The CDR3 loop spans 12 amino acids. Trimming left V 0 bases short and J 7 bases short, with 7 bases between. From germline, CDR1 is SGDLS and CDR2 YYNGEE. The DNA of the CDR3 is TGTGCCAGCAGCGTAGACAGCTTTGGCTACACCTTC. Translating it yields CASSVDSFGYTF. The full variable domain, rest sourced from reference TRBV9 and TRBJ1-2, is DSGVTQTPKHLITATGQRVTLRCSPRSGDLSVYWYQQSLDQGLQFLIQYYNGEERAKGNILERFSAQQFPDLHSELNLSSLELGDSALYFCASSVDSFGYTFGSGTRLTVV.

CDR3 loop: CASSFQRSGESDEFF. CDR3 DNA: TGTGCCAGCAGCTTTCAACGGAGCGGGGAGAGCGATGAGTTCTTT. The chain employs TRBV7-4 and TRBJ1-1; D gene uncertain. V shed 3 bases and J shed 14 bases, with 25 bases lying between them. Germline CDR1 and CDR2: SGHVT and SQSDAQ. The CDR3 is 15 residues long.

This clonotype has more than one count but fewer than ten. The rearrangement uses TRBV7-9 and TRBJ2-5; a weak D match, TRBD2 (7 bases). CDR3 length: 12 residues. Germline lookup yields CDR1 SEHNR and CDR2 FQNEAQ (reference sequence). Trimming removed 5 bases at V and 6 bases at J, with 10 bases between. The CDR3 DNA sequence: TGTGCCAGCAGCGGGGGGGCGAAGACCCAGTACTTC. Encoded protein: CASSGGAKTQYF.

This clonotype has only a few counts. One end of the junction varies from germline; a read error may be responsible. The genes are TRBV7-8 and TRBJ2-3; possibly TRBD1 for D (6 bases). Per the germline V gene, CDR1 is SGHVS and CDR2 is FQNEAQ. The CDR3 covers 14 residues. The CDR3: CASSLTGGPDSGYF. In DNA, the CDR3 is TGTGCCAGCAGCTTGACAGGCGGCCCCGACTCTGGCTACTTC.

About this clonotype itself: Germline is not matched at one junction end, which may reflect a read error. For the CDR3, the DNA is TGTGCCAGCAGCCCGGAAAGCCCTAACTACGGCTACACCTTC. Protein: CASSPESPNYGYTF. This chain uses TRBV10-2 with TRBJ1-2; no reliable D call. The CDR3 consists of 14 residues. Germline CDR1 and CDR2: WSHSY and SAAADI.

This clonotype was seen a few times. V is TRBV7-2 and J is TRBJ1-1, with unresolved D. Germline V lookup: CDR1 SGHTA, CDR2 FQGNSA. CDR3 length: 15 residues. V lost 1 base, J lost 13 bases, and 22 bases lay in between. In DNA form, the CDR3 reads TGTGCCAGCAGCTTAGAGCGGACTGGGAACACTGAGGATTTCTTT. Encoded protein: CASSLERTGNTEDFF.

This sequence joins TRBV7-3 and TRBJ2-3; D call uncertain. Trimming took 5 bases from V and 1 from J, leaving 10 bases between them. This CDR3 comprises 14 residues. CDR1 is SGHTA, CDR2 FQGTGA, per germline. The CDR3 sequence is CASSLSTGTDTQYF. CDR3 coding DNA: TGTGCCAGCAGCCTTTCCACCGGCACAGATACGCAGTATTTT.

This clonotype came up a few times. This chain connects TRBV7-8 to TRBJ2-3; 7 bases fit TRBD1. CDR3 length: 14 amino acids. With V trimmed by 0 bases and J by 7 bases, 4 bases remained unmatched. Germline V CDR1 and CDR2: SGHVS, FQNEAQ. This CDR3 reads CASSLALTGNTQYF. CDR3 in DNA: TGTGCCAGCAGCTTAGCGCTGACAGGGAATACGCAGTATTTT.

For this clonotype: No conserved phenylalanine or tryptophan ends this CDR3, so it is likely a read error. Because the CDR3's place on the DNA is in doubt, the DNA is left out and the CDR3 is given as listed by TCRdb. The chain recombines TRBV7-9 with TRBJ2-3. From germline, CDR1 is SEHNR and CDR2 FQNEAQ (reference sequence). The CDR3 contains 12 residues when both ends are counted. This CDR3 reads CASSLAADTQYI.